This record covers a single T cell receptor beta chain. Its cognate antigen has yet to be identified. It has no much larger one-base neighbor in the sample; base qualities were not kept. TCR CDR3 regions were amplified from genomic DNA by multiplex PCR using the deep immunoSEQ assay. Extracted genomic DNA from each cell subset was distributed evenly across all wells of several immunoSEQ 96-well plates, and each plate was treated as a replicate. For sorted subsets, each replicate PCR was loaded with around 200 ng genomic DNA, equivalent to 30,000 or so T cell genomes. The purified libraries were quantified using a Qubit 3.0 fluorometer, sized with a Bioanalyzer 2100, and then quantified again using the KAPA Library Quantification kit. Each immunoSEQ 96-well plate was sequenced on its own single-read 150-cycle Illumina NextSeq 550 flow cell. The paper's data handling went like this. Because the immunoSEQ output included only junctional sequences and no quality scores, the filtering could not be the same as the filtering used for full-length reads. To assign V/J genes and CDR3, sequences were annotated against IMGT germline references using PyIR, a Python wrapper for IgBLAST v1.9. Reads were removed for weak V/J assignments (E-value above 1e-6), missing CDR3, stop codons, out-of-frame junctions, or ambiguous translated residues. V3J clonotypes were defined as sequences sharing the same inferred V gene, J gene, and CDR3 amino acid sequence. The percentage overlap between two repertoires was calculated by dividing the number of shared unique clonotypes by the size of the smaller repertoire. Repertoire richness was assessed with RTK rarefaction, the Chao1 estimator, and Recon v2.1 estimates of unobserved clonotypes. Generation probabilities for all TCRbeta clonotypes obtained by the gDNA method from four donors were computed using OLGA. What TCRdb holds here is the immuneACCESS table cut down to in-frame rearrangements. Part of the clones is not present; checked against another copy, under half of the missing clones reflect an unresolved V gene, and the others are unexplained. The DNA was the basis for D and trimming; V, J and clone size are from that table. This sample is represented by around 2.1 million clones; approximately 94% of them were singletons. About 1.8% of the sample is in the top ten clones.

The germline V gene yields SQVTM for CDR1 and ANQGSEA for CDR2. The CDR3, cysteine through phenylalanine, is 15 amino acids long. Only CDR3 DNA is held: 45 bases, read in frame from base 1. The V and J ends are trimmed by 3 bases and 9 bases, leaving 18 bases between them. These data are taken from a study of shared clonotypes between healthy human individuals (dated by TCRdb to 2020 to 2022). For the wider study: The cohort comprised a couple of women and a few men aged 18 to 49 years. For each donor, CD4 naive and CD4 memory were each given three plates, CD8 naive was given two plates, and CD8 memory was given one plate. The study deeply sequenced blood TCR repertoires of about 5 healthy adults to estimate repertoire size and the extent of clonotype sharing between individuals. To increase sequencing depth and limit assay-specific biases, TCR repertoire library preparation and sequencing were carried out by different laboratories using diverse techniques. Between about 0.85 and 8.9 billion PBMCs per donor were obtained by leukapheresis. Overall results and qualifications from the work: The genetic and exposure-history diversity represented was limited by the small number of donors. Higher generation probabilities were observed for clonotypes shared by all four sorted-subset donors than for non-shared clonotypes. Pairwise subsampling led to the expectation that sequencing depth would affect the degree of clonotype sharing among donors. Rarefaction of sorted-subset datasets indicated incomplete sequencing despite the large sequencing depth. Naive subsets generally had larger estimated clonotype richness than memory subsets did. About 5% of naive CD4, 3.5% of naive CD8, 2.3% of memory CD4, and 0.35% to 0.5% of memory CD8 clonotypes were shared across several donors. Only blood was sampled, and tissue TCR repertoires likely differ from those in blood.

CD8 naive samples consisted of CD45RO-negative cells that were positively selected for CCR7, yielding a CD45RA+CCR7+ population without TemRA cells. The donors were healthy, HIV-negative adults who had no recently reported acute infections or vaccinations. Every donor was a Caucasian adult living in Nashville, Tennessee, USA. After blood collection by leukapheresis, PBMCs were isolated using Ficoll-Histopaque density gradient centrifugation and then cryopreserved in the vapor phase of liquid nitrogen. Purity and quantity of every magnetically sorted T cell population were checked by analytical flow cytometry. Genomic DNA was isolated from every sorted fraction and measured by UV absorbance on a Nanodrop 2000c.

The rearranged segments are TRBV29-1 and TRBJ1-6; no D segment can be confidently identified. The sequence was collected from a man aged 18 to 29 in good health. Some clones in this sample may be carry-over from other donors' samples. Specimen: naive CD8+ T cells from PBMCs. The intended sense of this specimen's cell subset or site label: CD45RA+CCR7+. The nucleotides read TGCAGCGTTGATATGGTTTGGGAGACTACTTCACCCCTCCACTTT. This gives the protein CSVDMVWETTSPLHF.